The next 11 T cell receptor beta chains were all read from a single sample in a study of blood T cell repertoires in COVID-19. Generated by immunoSEQ multiplex PCR, the TCRdb table keeps only in-frame clones and is missing some. Of 61,000 or so clones listed, around 86% are singletons. Sequenced sample: peripheral blood. The source is a woman older than 75 with acute or convalescent COVID-19.

In DNA form, the CDR3 reads TGTGCCAGCAGCTTAGGACTAGCCTTGAACACCGGGGAGCTGTTTTTT. It specifies CASSLGLALNTGELFF. The gene calls are TRBV7-8 and TRBJ2-2, with 7 bases matching TRBD2. The germline gives CDR1 SGHVS, CDR2 FQNEAQ. The CDR3 sequence is 16 residues long. The V segment lost 1 base and the J segment 1 base; nucleotides outside the gene matches: 3.

The chain joins TRBV15 to TRBJ2-3; tentatively, D is TRBD2 (6 bases). CDR1 and CDR2 (germline): LNHNV, YYDKDF (reference sequence). V was clipped by 2 bases and J by 4 bases, with 10 bases between them. This CDR3 has 14 residues. In DNA, the CDR3 is TGTGCCACCAGCAGACGGGGGATCCCAGATACGCAGTATTTT. Protein: CATSRRGIPDTQYF.

The chain combines TRBV6-4 with TRBJ2-1, with a weak D call TRBD2 (5 bases). There are 15 residues in the CDR3. Trimming stripped 0 bases from V and 3 bases from J, with 9 bases between. Germline lookup yields CDR1 MRHNA and CDR2 SNTAGT. CDR3 region: CASSDSGIYYNEQFF. CDR3 coding DNA: TGTGCCAGCAGTGACTCCGGGATTTACTACAATGAGCAGTTCTTC.

The V call is TRBV6-6, the J call TRBJ1-3; D is ambiguous. V was cut by 6 bases and J by 0 bases, with 6 bases left in between. CDR1 is MNHNY, CDR2 SVGAGI, per germline (reference sequence). The CDR3 is 13 amino acids. In DNA form, the CDR3 reads TGTGCCAGCAGGGAGCTCTCTGGAAACACCATATATTTT. Translating it yields CASRELSGNTIYF.

This clone has just a few counts. The CDR3 here is CAWRVDRGYEQYF. CDR3 nucleotide sequence: TGTGCCTGGAGGGTGGACAGGGGCTACGAGCAGTACTTC. This chain uses TRBV30 with TRBJ2-7; TRBD1 agrees at 9 bases. The CDR3 contains 13 residues. With 3 bases clipped from V and 3 bases from J, the junction kept 3 bases outside the gene matches. CDR1 is GTSNPN, CDR2 SVGIG, per germline (reference sequence).

The rearrangement links TRBV7-3 to TRBJ2-1; 11 bases fit TRBD2. With V trimmed by 3 bases and J by 5 bases, 6 bases remained unmatched. CDR1 SGHTA and CDR2 FQGTGA come from the germline V gene. The CDR3 loop spans 16 amino acids. The DNA of the CDR3 is TGTGCCAGCAGCTTCACCGGGACTAGCGGTCACAATGAGCAGTTCTTC. Its translation: CASSFTGTSGHNEQFF.

This clone was recorded only once. The chain is built from TRBV28 and TRBJ2-3; 8 nucleotides match TRBD2. The V gene's germline CDR1 is MDHEN and CDR2 SYDVKM. Trimming cost V 4 bases and J 3 bases; bases outside gene matches: 9. The length of the CDR3 is 16 residues. This chain's CDR3 is CASSSPGGLKTDTQYF. The CDR3 DNA sequence: TGTGCCAGCAGTTCCCCGGGAGGGCTTAAAACAGATACGCAGTATTTT.

The CDR3 DNA reads as TGCGCCAGCAGCTTGTGGGGGGGCGCATCCGATACGCAGTATTTT. As protein: CASSLWGGASDTQYF. The rearrangement uses TRBV5-1 and TRBJ2-3; a possible D gene is TRBD2 (7 bases). The V gene's germline CDR1 is SGHRS and CDR2 YFSETQ. Trimming removed 1 base at V and 6 bases at J, with 15 bases between. The CDR3 sequence is 15 residues long.

The chain combines TRBV6-6 with TRBJ2-1; 9 bases align to TRBD2. The trim removed 7 bases at V and 10 bases at J, leaving 17 bases unmatched. From germline, CDR1 is MNHNY and CDR2 SVGAGI (reference sequence). The CDR3 extends over 16 amino acids. Here the CDR3 reads CASNHLGLAGSGEQFF. In DNA, the CDR3 is TGTGCCAGCAACCACCTCGGGCTAGCGGGGAGTGGCGAGCAGTTCTTC.

The J gene is TRBJ1-4, the V gene TRBV3-1 (or the pseudogene TRBV3-2); D not resolved. V dropped 7 bases and J dropped 5 bases, with 17 bases sitting between them. This CDR3 has 15 residues. CDR1 LGHDT and CDR2 YNNKEL come from the germline V gene (reference sequence). The CDR3 reads CASKNTQLRNEKLFF. As DNA, the CDR3 is TGTGCCAGCAAAAATACCCAGCTGAGGAATGAAAAACTGTTTTTT.

The V gene is TRBV5-4, the J gene TRBJ2-5; 9 bases are a match to TRBD2. Unmatched junction bases numbered 3, after V lost 7 bases and J lost 2 bases. CDR1 and CDR2 (germline): SGHNT, YYREEE (reference sequence). The CDR3 is 13 residues long. The CDR3: CASGLAGQETQYF. The CDR3 DNA follows: TGTGCCAGCGGGCTAGCGGGGCAAGAGACCCAGTACTTC.